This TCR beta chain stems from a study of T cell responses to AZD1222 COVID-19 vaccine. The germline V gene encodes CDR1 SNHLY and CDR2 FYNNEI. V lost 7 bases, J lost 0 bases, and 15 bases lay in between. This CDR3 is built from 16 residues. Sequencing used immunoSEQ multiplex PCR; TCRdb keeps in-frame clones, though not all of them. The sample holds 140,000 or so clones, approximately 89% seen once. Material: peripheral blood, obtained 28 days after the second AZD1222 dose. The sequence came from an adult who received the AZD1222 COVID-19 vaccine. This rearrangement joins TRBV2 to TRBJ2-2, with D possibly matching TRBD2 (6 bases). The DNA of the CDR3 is TGTGCCAGCACTAACGTAGCGGTTACGAACACCGGGGAGCTGTTTTTT. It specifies CASTNVAVTNTGELFF.